The next 23 T cell receptor beta chains were all read from a single sample in a study of blood T cell repertoires in COVID-19. Clones were sequenced by immunoSEQ multiplex PCR, and TCRdb holds only the in-frame ones, with some missing. The sample carries around 240,000 clones, approximately 80% recorded once. Material for sequencing was peripheral blood. These receptors all come from a woman in her 50s with acute or convalescent COVID-19.

The chain combines TRBV7-2 with TRBJ1-5; no reliable D call. The CDR3 runs to 13 residues. Trimming took off 5 bases at V and 6 bases at J, with 11 bases between the two ends. Germline assignment: CDR1 SGHTA and CDR2 FQGNSA. CDR3 nucleotide sequence: TGTGCCAGCAGCCCCGGAGCGGTTCAGCCCCAGCATTTT. Translating gives CASSPGAVQPQHF.

The table lists this clone with a few counts. The chain has TRBV28 and TRBJ2-7; TRBD1 matches 9 bases. Germline V lookup: CDR1 MDHEN, CDR2 SYDVKM. Trimming took 5 bases from V and 4 from J; bases not matched to a gene: 9. The CDR3 spans 15 residues. The CDR3 reads CASSLTGGAKYEQYF. The CDR3 DNA reads as TGTGCCAGCAGTCTAACAGGGGGCGCTAAGTACGAGCAGTACTTC.

This clone came up a few times. The chain couples TRBV7-3 to TRBJ2-3, with a possible D match to TRBD1 (6 bases). Per germline, CDR1 SGHTA and CDR2 FQGTGA. This CDR3 is 15 amino acids long. V dropped 5 bases and J dropped 3 bases, with 15 bases sitting between them. CDR3 sequence: CASSRTGFNTDTQYF. In DNA form, the CDR3 reads TGTGCCAGCAGCAGAACAGGGTTTAATACAGATACGCAGTATTTT.

This chain connects TRBV5-1 to TRBJ2-1; possible D gene TRBD2, 6 bases. Per the germline V gene, CDR1 is SGHRS and CDR2 is YFSETQ. The CDR3 sequence is 17 residues long. Trimming shortened V by 1 base and J by 0 bases, and 14 bases separated the two germline ends. The DNA of the CDR3 is TGCGCCAGCAGCTTGTGGGGTAGCGGTAGCTCCTACAATGAGCAGTTCTTC. Translating it yields CASSLWGSGSSYNEQFF.

This chain joins TRBV18 and TRBJ2-7; 8 bases align to TRBD1. This CDR3 region has 12 residues. The germline V gene has CDR1 KGHSH and CDR2 LQKENI. The V and J ends lost 5 bases and 7 bases, in that order; junction bases with no gene match: 4. CDR3 residues: CASSSTGEEQYF. Written as DNA, the CDR3 is TGTGCCAGCTCATCGACAGGGGAGGAGCAGTACTTC.

The J gene is TRBJ1-2, the V gene TRBV11-2; 8 nucleotides align to TRBD1. The ends lost 5 bases at V and 6 bases at J; junction bases unmatched: 11. This CDR3 contains 15 residues. The germline V gene has CDR1 SGHAT and CDR2 FQNNGV. CDR3 sequence: CASSTTAGGDHGYTF. In nucleotides, the CDR3 is TGTGCCAGCAGCACGACCGCAGGGGGCGACCATGGCTACACCTTC.

This clone occurred once. J is TRBJ1-3 and V is TRBV5-1; D perhaps matches TRBD1 (6 bases). Trimming removed 0 bases from V and 4 bases from J, with 11 bases in between. Per the germline V gene, CDR1 is SGHRS and CDR2 is YFSETQ. The CDR3 length is 15 residues. CDR3 coding DNA: TGCGCCAGCAGCTTGGTTTCAGGGGCAGGAAACACCATATATTTT. Amino acid sequence: CASSLVSGAGNTIYF.

This chain links TRBV27 with TRBJ1-1; 8 bases line up with TRBD1. CDR1 is MNHEY and CDR2 is SMNVEV in the germline V gene (reference sequence). V dropped 6 bases and J dropped 3; count of bases not matched to a gene: 9. There are 15 residues in the CDR3. The CDR3 DNA is TGTGCCAGCAGGAGCGACGACAGGGGAGACACTGAAGCTTTCTTT. Translation gives CASRSDDRGDTEAFF.

The rearrangement links TRBV7-3 to TRBJ2-6; D gene unclear. The CDR3 spans 14 residues. Trimming took 5 bases from V and 0 from J, leaving 5 bases between them. Germline V gene data show CDR1 as SGHTA and CDR2 as FQGTGA. CDR3 DNA sequence: TGTGCCAGCAGCCACAACTCTGGGGCCAACGTCCTGACTTTC. Translation: CASSHNSGANVLTF.

The V and J genes are TRBV28 and TRBJ2-7; D possibly corresponds to TRBD2 (6 bases). CDR3 length: 15 amino acids. Germline V gives CDR1 MDHEN, CDR2 SYDVKM. The ends were cut back, 6 bases at V and 4 bases at J, with 19 bases in the middle. The DNA of the CDR3 is TGTGCCAGCAGCCCCCCCCAGCGGGTACGGTACGAGCAGTACTTC. It codes for CASSPPQRVRYEQYF. Full variable domain (outside the CDR3, taken from reference TRBV28 and TRBJ2-7): DVKVTQSSRYLVKRTGEKVFLECVQDMDHENMFWYRQDPGLGLRLIYFSYDVKMKEKGDIPEGYSVSREKKERFSLILESASTNQTSMYLCASSPPQRVRYEQYFGPGTRLTVT.

The J gene is TRBJ1-2, the V gene TRBV28, with 7 bases identical to TRBD1. Trimming at V came to 5 bases and at J to 4 bases, leaving 4 bases not matched to a gene. CDR3 length equals 13 residues. Germline values: CDR1 MDHEN, CDR2 SYDVKM. The CDR3 DNA follows: TGTGCCAGCAGTCTACAGGGGCTCTATGGCTACACCTTC. This encodes CASSLQGLYGYTF.

The rearrangement joins TRBV11-2 to TRBJ1-1, with 7 positions matching TRBD1. Germline V gene lookup returns CDR1 SGHAT and CDR2 FQNNGV. The CDR3 loop spans 15 amino acids. V was clipped by 5 bases and J by 0 bases; unmatched bases: 6. The CDR3 loop is CASSVLTGLNTEAFF. The CDR3 DNA reads as TGTGCCAGCAGCGTTTTGACAGGGTTGAACACTGAAGCTTTCTTT.

The table lists this clone with a count of one. This chain links TRBV19 with TRBJ1-1; D is undetermined. The germline V gene encodes CDR1 LNHDA and CDR2 SQIVND (reference sequence). The V end was cut by 7 bases, the J end by 3 bases, with 15 bases between. The CDR3 consists of 14 residues. The CDR3 DNA follows: TGTGCCAGTACCACTACGGGGTTTGACACTGAAGCTTTCTTT. Amino acids: CASTTTGFDTEAFF.

The rearrangement joins TRBV9 to TRBJ1-4; D unresolved. Germline-derived CDR1 and CDR2 are SGDLS and YYNGEE. The CDR3 loop spans 17 amino acids. V shed 0 bases and J shed 7 bases, with 19 bases lying between them. The CDR3 reads CASSVDSGEITGEKLFF. In DNA form, the CDR3 reads TGTGCCAGCAGCGTAGACAGCGGGGAAATAACTGGTGAAAAACTGTTTTTT.

This clone was seen only once. The chain couples TRBV30 to TRBJ1-5, with 7 bases aligning to TRBD1. With V trimmed by 2 bases and J by 7 bases, 8 bases remained unmatched. Germline-derived CDR1 and CDR2 are GTSNPN and SVGIG (reference sequence). CDR3 length equals 14 residues. The CDR3 region is CAWSLTGTGQPQHF. The CDR3 nucleotides are TGTGCCTGGAGTCTGACAGGGACCGGGCAGCCCCAGCATTTT.

V is TRBV7-2 and J is TRBJ1-2; 8 nucleotides align to TRBD1. V was clipped by 4 bases and J by 4 bases; unmatched bases: 5. The CDR3 length is 14 residues. Germline V gives CDR1 SGHTA, CDR2 FQGNSA. The CDR3, as DNA: TGTGCCAGCAGCTGGACAGGGAATGGCTATGGCTACACCTTC. Translating gives CASSWTGNGYGYTF.

This sequence joins TRBV7-9 and TRBJ2-5, with D unclear. Germline values: CDR1 SEHNR, CDR2 FQNEAQ (reference sequence). This CDR3 contains 12 residues. Deletions cut 4 bases from V and 5 bases from J, with 8 bases between. CDR3 protein: CASSYPRETQYF. In DNA form, the CDR3 reads TGTGCCAGCAGCTACCCCAGGGAGACCCAGTACTTC. Combining the CDR3 with reference TRBV7-9 and TRBJ2-5 gives the whole variable domain DTGVSQNPRHKITKRGQNVTFRCDPISEHNRLYWYRQTLGQGPEFLTYFQNEAQLEKSRLLSDRFSAERPKGSFSTLEIQRTEQGDSAMYLCASSYPRETQYFGPGTRLLVL.

The chain uses TRBV7-2 and TRBJ2-1, with 8 bases matching TRBD1. The CDR3 runs to 15 residues. Germline trimming cut 1 base from V and 7 bases from J; bases unmatched to any gene: 6. Germline lookup yields CDR1 SGHTA and CDR2 FQGNSA. CDR3 sequence reads: CASSLEDRVWNEQFF. The CDR3 DNA reads TGTGCCAGCAGCTTAGAGGACAGGGTTTGGAATGAGCAGTTCTTC. Using reference TRBV7-2 and TRBJ2-1 for the parts outside the CDR3, the full variable domain is GAGVSQSPSNKVTEKGKDVELRCDPISGHTALYWYRQSLGQGLEFLIYFQGNSAPDKSGLPSDRFSAERTGGSVSTLTIQRTQQEDSAVYLCASSLEDRVWNEQFFGPGTRLTVL.

The rearrangement uses TRBV6-2 or TRBV6-3 and TRBJ1-1; the D gene is possibly TRBD1 (6 bases). V was clipped by 4 bases and J by 5 bases, with 14 bases between them. The germline V gene encodes CDR1 MNHEY and CDR2 SVGEGT. This CDR3 has 14 amino acids. The CDR3 coding sequence is TGTGCCAGCAGTTCCTACAGGGAAGGGACTGAAGCTTTCTTT. This codes for CASSSYREGTEAFF.

The V call is TRBV6-6, the J call TRBJ2-2, with 11 bases lining up with TRBD2. From germline, CDR1 is MNHNY and CDR2 SVGAGI (reference sequence). Trimming at V came to 8 bases and at J to 0 bases, leaving 2 bases not matched to a gene. The CDR3 loop spans 15 amino acids. This chain's CDR3 is CASGGLAANTGELFF. The CDR3 DNA is TGTGCCAGCGGGGGACTAGCGGCGAACACCGGGGAGCTGTTTTTT.

This clone was counted a single time. Different DNA sequences within this sample yield the same CDR3. The chain uses TRBV24-1 and TRBJ1-5; the D is unclear. CDR1 and CDR2 (germline): KGHDR, SFDVKD. This CDR3 has 12 residues. V was clipped by 2 bases and J by 4 bases, with 2 bases between them. CDR3 residues: CATSDSNQPQHF. As DNA, the CDR3 is TGTGCCACCAGTGATTCTAATCAGCCCCAGCATTTT.

The J gene is TRBJ2-2, the V gene TRBV11-3, with TRBD1 as a possible D gene (6 bases). The CDR3 is made up of 16 amino acids. Looked up from germline, CDR1 is SGHNT and CDR2 is YENEEA. V lost 6 bases and J 0 bases, leaving 14 bases between the germline ends. The CDR3 nucleotides read TGTGCCAGCAGTAATGGGGGCAGTACGAACACCGGGGAGCTGTTTTTT. It translates to CASSNGGSTNTGELFF.

The CDR3 DNA is TGTGCCAGCACCGACACCTTGAGCTCCTACGAGCAGTACTTC. Amino acid sequence: CASTDTLSSYEQYF. The genes are TRBV6-5 and TRBJ2-7; D is undetermined. Trimming stripped 7 bases from V and 0 bases from J, with 13 bases between. Germline values: CDR1 MNHEY, CDR2 SVGAGI. The CDR3 totals 14 residues.